These 30 T cell receptor beta chains were sequenced from one sample in a study of shared clonotypes between healthy human individuals. Only in-frame clones appear in the TCRdb table, and some are missing; sequencing was by immunoSEQ multiplex PCR. Here the sample spans 730,000 or so clones, about 78% being singletons. Sample: memory CD4+ T cells sorted from blood. Subset meaning: CD45RA-negative fraction. The receptor set was obtained from a woman in her 30s in good health.

The chain joins TRBV11-2 to TRBJ2-2; TRBD2 aligns across 10 bases. V dropped 5 bases and J dropped 0; count of bases not matched to a gene: 0. The length of the CDR3 is 15 residues. Germline CDR1 SGHAT, CDR2 FQNNGV. This CDR3 reads CASSLAGANTGELFF. The CDR3 coding sequence is TGTGCCAGCAGCCTAGCGGGAGCGAACACCGGGGAGCTGTTTTTT.

This chain links TRBV19 with TRBJ2-2; D might be TRBD2 (5 bases). Germline CDR1 LNHDA, CDR2 SQIVND (reference sequence). This CDR3 comprises 14 residues. Trimming removed 4 bases from V and 7 bases from J, with 13 bases in between. CDR3 nucleotides: TGTGCCAGTAGTAGGACTGAGGGTCTCGGGGAGCTGTTTTTT. Encoded protein: CASSRTEGLGELFF.

The rearrangement uses TRBV5-4 and TRBJ1-2; TRBD1 agrees at 11 bases. Germline lookup yields CDR1 SGHNT and CDR2 YYREEE (reference sequence). V shed 0 bases, J shed 5 bases, and the junction held 15 bases outside the gene matches. This CDR3 has 19 residues. The DNA of the CDR3 is TGTGCCAGCAGCTTGGCCGGACAGGGGGCCTTAATGGGCAATTATGGCTACACCTTC. Translation gives CASSLAGQGALMGNYGYTF.

This chain joins TRBV27 and TRBJ1-2; no firm D call. This CDR3 has 13 amino acids. The V end was cut by 5 bases, the J end by 4 bases, with 11 bases between. Germline CDR1 MNHEY, CDR2 SMNVEV (reference sequence). In DNA, the CDR3 is TGTGCCAGCAGTCCAGACCCTCGCTATGGCTACACCTTC. Translating gives CASSPDPRYGYTF.

The chain combines TRBV19 with TRBJ2-7; 9 bases match TRBD2. V lost 5 bases and J lost 5; bases outside the gene matches: 1. The germline V gene has CDR1 LNHDA and CDR2 SQIVND (reference sequence). The CDR3 is made up of 12 amino acids. The CDR3 bases are TGTGCCAGTAGTCGCGGGAGGGACGAGCAGTACTTC. Translation: CASSRGRDEQYF.

The chain carries TRBV7-9 and TRBJ1-1, with D hard to call. The V end lost 5 bases, the J end lost 11 bases, and 12 bases lay between the germline ends. This CDR3 region has 11 residues. The germline gives CDR1 SEHNR, CDR2 FQNEAQ (reference sequence). CDR3 coding DNA: TGTGCCAGCAGCCGCTCCGAAAGGGCTTTCTTT. Its protein product is CASSRSERAFF.

The V gene is TRBV15, the J gene TRBJ2-3, with 7 bases aligning to TRBD1. V shed 8 bases and J 2 bases; nucleotides not matched to a gene: 4. CDR1 is LNHNV and CDR2 is YYDKDF in the germline V gene (reference sequence). This CDR3 region has 13 residues. The CDR3 protein is CATSGTATDTQYF. In nucleotides, the CDR3 is TGTGCCACCTCAGGGACAGCCACAGATACGCAGTATTTT.

CDR3 DNA sequence: TGTGCCAGCAGCTTGGGCGGGAGGGACCAAGAGACCCAGTACTTC. It is translated as CASSLGGRDQETQYF. The V gene is TRBV5-4, the J gene TRBJ2-5, with TRBD2 matching over 9 bases. The germline V gene encodes CDR1 SGHNT and CDR2 YYREEE (reference sequence). CDR3 size: 15 residues. With 0 bases clipped from V and 0 bases from J, the junction kept 0 bases outside the gene matches.

In this sample, this clone turned up many times. This chain links TRBV27 with TRBJ1-1; 9 nucleotides align to TRBD1. CDR1 is MNHEY and CDR2 is SMNVEV in the germline V gene (reference sequence). The length of the CDR3 is 14 residues. V trimming: 5 bases; J trimming: 5 bases; junction bases outside the gene matches: 6. The CDR3: CASSSWDRETEAFF. The CDR3, as DNA: TGTGCCAGCAGTAGCTGGGACAGGGAAACTGAAGCTTTCTTT.

J is TRBJ2-3 and V is TRBV15; D may be TRBD2 (7 bases). This CDR3 contains 14 residues. The V end lost 5 bases, the J end lost 6 bases, and 15 bases lay between the germline ends. The germline gives CDR1 LNHNV, CDR2 YYDKDF (reference sequence). The CDR3 coding sequence is TGTGCCACCAGCTGGGGGGGCATCGGGGATACGCAGTATTTT. Its protein is CATSWGGIGDTQYF.

The chain employs TRBV5-1 and TRBJ1-1; D call uncertain. Germline V gene lookup returns CDR1 SGHRS and CDR2 YFSETQ. The CDR3 consists of 13 residues. The ends were cut back, 0 bases at V and 11 bases at J, with 14 bases in the middle. CDR3 bases: TGCGCCAGCAGCTTGGACGGAACCTCTGGGGCTTTCTTT. Encoded protein: CASSLDGTSGAFF.

The rearrangement links TRBV2 to TRBJ1-2, with 7 bases aligning to TRBD1. The V and J ends lost 4 bases and 3 bases, in that order; junction bases with no gene match: 8. The CDR3 sequence is 15 residues long. Germline V CDR1 and CDR2: SNHLY, FYNNEI. CDR3 sequence: CASSGQGGADYGYTF. In DNA form, the CDR3 reads TGTGCCAGCAGTGGACAGGGAGGCGCGGACTATGGCTACACCTTC.

As to this clone: Additional DNA sequences in this sample encode the identical CDR3. The chain uses TRBV27 and TRBJ2-7; possible D gene TRBD2, 6 bases. CDR3 length equals 13 residues. The germline V gene encodes CDR1 MNHEY and CDR2 SMNVEV (reference sequence). V lost 5 bases and J lost 4, with 12 bases in between. The chain's CDR3 is CASSLKEGYEQYF. CDR3 nucleotides: TGTGCCAGCAGTCTGAAGGAGGGGTACGAGCAGTACTTC.

The chain has TRBV27 and TRBJ2-7; 9 bases agree with TRBD1. V was pared by 5 bases and J by 2 bases, with 7 bases of the junction left unmatched. Germline CDR1 reads MNHEY; CDR2 reads SMNVEV (reference sequence). CDR3 length: 15 amino acids. CDR3 in amino acids: CASSPRQGGTYEQYF. The CDR3 DNA sequence: TGTGCCAGCAGTCCGCGACAGGGGGGAACCTACGAGCAGTACTTC.

J is TRBJ2-7 and V is TRBV27; 8 bases fit TRBD1. The CDR3 has 16 residues. V was clipped by 4 bases and J by 4 bases; unmatched bases: 12. From germline, CDR1 is MNHEY and CDR2 SMNVEV (reference sequence). The CDR3: CASSYSRQGTPYEQYF. CDR3 DNA: TGTGCCAGCAGTTATAGTCGACAGGGGACACCTTACGAGCAGTACTTC.

This clone was observed a handful of times. Here the CDR3 reads CASSKTGTSGSSYNEQFF. The CDR3 nucleotides read TGTGCCAGTAGCAAAACCGGGACTAGCGGGAGCTCCTACAATGAGCAGTTCTTC. The chain carries TRBV19 and TRBJ2-1; 14 bases align to TRBD2. This CDR3 has 18 amino acids. Germline V gene sequence: CDR1 LNHDA, CDR2 SQIVND (reference sequence). The ends lost 6 bases at V and 0 bases at J; junction bases unmatched: 7. Complete variable domain (other parts from reference TRBV19 and TRBJ2-1): DGGITQSPKYLFRKEGQNVTLSCEQNLNHDAMYWYRQDPGQGLRLIYYSQIVNDFQKGDIAEGYSVSREKKESFPLTVTSAQKNPTAFYLCASSKTGTSGSSYNEQFFGPGTRLTVL.

The chain combines TRBV6-1 with TRBJ1-5; D may be TRBD1 (6 bases). Germline assignment: CDR1 MNHNS and CDR2 SASEGT. The CDR3 consists of 15 residues. V was trimmed by 4 bases and J by 5 bases, leaving 15 bases between them. This chain's CDR3 is CASSVTGSLDQPQHF. The CDR3, as DNA: TGTGCCAGCAGTGTGACAGGAAGTTTGGATCAGCCCCAGCATTTT.

This clone showed up many times. This chain links TRBV11-3 with TRBJ2-7; D is perhaps TRBD1 (6 bases). The germline gives CDR1 SGHNT, CDR2 YENEEA. The CDR3 extends over 13 amino acids. The V gene lost 5 bases and the J gene lost 4 bases, with 12 bases spanning the gap. This CDR3 reads CASSNQGSYEQYF. The CDR3 nucleotides are TGTGCCAGCAGCAACCAGGGGTCGTACGAGCAGTACTTC.

Details on this clone: This specimen includes other DNA sequences encoding the same CDR3. The chain uses TRBV19 and TRBJ1-1; D is possibly TRBD1 (6 bases). The CDR3 covers 13 residues. The germline CDR1 and CDR2 sequences are LNHDA and SQIVND (reference sequence). V lost 7 bases and J 1 base, leaving 10 bases between the germline ends. For the CDR3, the DNA is TGTGCCAGTAAGCGCAGGGGGAACACTGAAGCTTTCTTT. Protein: CASKRRGNTEAFF.

The J gene is TRBJ2-5, the V gene TRBV14; D is possibly TRBD1 (5 bases). Germline lookup yields CDR1 SGHDN and CDR2 FVKESK. V was pared by 4 bases and J by 4 bases, with 10 bases between. The CDR3 is made up of 13 amino acids. CDR3 region: CASSPRARETQYF. In DNA form, the CDR3 reads TGTGCCAGCAGCCCCAGGGCCCGAGAGACCCAGTACTTC.

V and J are TRBV11-2 and TRBJ1-2; 10 bases align to TRBD1. There are 14 residues in the CDR3. The V segment lost 5 bases and the J segment 8 bases; nucleotides outside the gene matches: 8. CDR1 SGHAT and CDR2 FQNNGV come from the germline V gene. CDR3 sequence reads: CASSRDRGSKGYTF. The CDR3 bases are TGTGCCAGCAGCCGGGACAGGGGATCGAAAGGCTACACCTTC.

J is TRBJ2-7 and V is TRBV5-4, with 8 bases aligning to TRBD1. The CDR3 extends over 15 amino acids. V lost 4 bases to trimming and J lost 3 bases; unmatched junction nucleotides: 9. Per the germline V gene, CDR1 is SGHNT and CDR2 is YYREEE (reference sequence). This chain's CDR3 is CASSTRTGMIYEQYF. DNA of the CDR3: TGTGCCAGCAGCACCCGGACAGGGATGATCTACGAGCAGTACTTC.

This clone appeared a few times. The genes are TRBV19 and TRBJ2-5; 8 bases fit TRBD1. The last part of the DNA fits TRBJ2-7 better; the J call may be wrong. CDR3 length: 14 amino acids. Germline CDR1 is LNHDA and CDR2 is SQIVND (reference sequence). CDR3 coding DNA: TGTGCCAGTAGCAGGACAGGGCTTGGGTACGAGCAGTACTTC. It is translated as CASSRTGLGYEQYF.

Only one count was recorded for this clone. The chain combines TRBV19 with TRBJ2-1, with D possibly matching TRBD2 (5 bases). From germline, CDR1 is LNHDA and CDR2 SQIVND (reference sequence). V was clipped by 5 bases and J by 0 bases, with 17 bases between them. The CDR3 is 17 amino acids. CDR3 amino acids: CASSHLKRSSSYNEQFF. DNA for the CDR3: TGTGCCAGTAGTCACCTTAAGCGGTCGAGCTCCTACAATGAGCAGTTCTTC.

The J gene is TRBJ2-3, the V gene TRBV7-8, with 9 nucleotides matching TRBD2. This CDR3 has 15 amino acids. Per germline, CDR1 SGHVS and CDR2 FQNEAQ. V lost 1 base and J lost 2; bases outside the gene matches: 1. CDR3 nucleotide sequence: TGTGCCAGCAGCTTAGGACTAGCGGTCACAGATACGCAGTATTTT. Translated, it gives CASSLGLAVTDTQYF. Full variable domain (rest looked up from reference TRBV7-8 and TRBJ2-3): GAGVSQSPRYKVAKRGQDVALRCDPISGHVSLFWYQQALGQGPEFLTYFQNEAQLDKSGLPSDRFFAERPEGSVSTLKIQRTQQEDSAVYLCASSLGLAVTDTQYFGPGTRLTVL.

This clone was counted between two and nine times. V is TRBV2 and J is TRBJ2-1; maybe TRBD2 (5 bases). This CDR3 is built from 10 residues. V was shortened by 10 bases and J by 10 bases, with 11 bases between the two germline ends. CDR1 and CDR2 (germline): SNHLY, FYNNEI. CDR3 sequence (DNA): TGTGCCACCGGGAAGGGAGAGCAGTTCTTC. Translating gives CATGKGEQFF.

V is TRBV14 and J is TRBJ2-7; TRBD2 might be the D (5 bases). V was cut by 0 bases and J by 4 bases, with 16 bases left in between. This CDR3 spans 16 amino acids. Germline lookup yields CDR1 SGHDN and CDR2 FVKESK. CDR3 DNA: TGTGCCAGCAGCCAAGATTATGCGGGTCTTGGGTACGAGCAGTACTTC. Encoded protein: CASSQDYAGLGYEQYF.

The V call is TRBV7-8, the J call TRBJ2-4; 8 positions match TRBD2. Losses at the gene ends were 5 bases for V and 2 bases for J; bases not matched to a gene: 11. The CDR3 sequence is 17 residues long. CDR1 and CDR2 from the germline V gene are SGHVS and FQNEAQ. DNA of the CDR3: TGTGCCAGCAGCCTACGGGGGGCGGGAGGATCCAAAAACATTCAGTACTTC. The encoded protein is CASSLRGAGGSKNIQYF.

The CDR3 region has the DNA TGCGCCAGCAGCTTGGACAGTTCCCAGCTGTTTTTT. It encodes CASSLDSSQLFF. The chain has TRBV5-1 and TRBJ2-2; D not resolved. Trimming pared 0 bases from V and 12 bases from J, leaving 9 bases between. CDR1 and CDR2 from the germline V gene are SGHRS and YFSETQ. This CDR3 spans 12 amino acids.

With respect to this clone: At the DNA level, this CDR3 is encoded by other sequences in the same sample as well. The CDR3 region has the DNA TGTGCCAGTAGTATTCGCGGTAGCAATCAGCCCCAGCATTTT. Translation: CASSIRGSNQPQHF. This chain uses TRBV19 with TRBJ1-5; the D is unclear. The CDR3 covers 14 residues. Trimming took 3 bases from V and 0 from J, leaving 6 bases between them. Germline V gene data show CDR1 as LNHDA and CDR2 as SQIVND (reference sequence).